Below are 5 T cell receptor beta chains sequenced from a single sample in a study of beta chain features in type 1 diabetes. Expressed TCRB transcripts were sequenced because the entire RNA isolate underwent reverse transcription. Sequencing used immunoSEQ multiplex PCR; TCRdb keeps in-frame clones, though not all of them. The sample comprises hundreds of thousands of clones, roughly 12% of which are singletons, and approximately 0.015% rests with the top ten. Sample: naive CD4+ T cells from blood. The source of these receptors is a man aged 18 to 29 in good health.

This chain links TRBV11-2 with TRBJ2-5; the D gene is possibly TRBD1 (5 bases). The CDR3 has 13 amino acids. V gave up 6 bases and J gave up 5 bases, with 13 bases separating them. Per the germline V gene, CDR1 is SGHAT and CDR2 is FQNNGV. This chain's CDR3 is CASSFGQEETQYF. CDR3 coding DNA: TGTGCCAGCAGTTTTGGACAAGAGGAGACCCAGTACTTC.

The chain has TRBV6-6 and TRBJ2-1; 10 positions match TRBD1. There are 15 residues in the CDR3. In germline, CDR1 is MNHNY, CDR2 SVGAGI (reference sequence). V lost 4 bases to trimming and J lost 8 bases; unmatched junction nucleotides: 8. The CDR3 is CASSFPGQGIDEQFF. The DNA for the CDR3 is TGTGCCAGCAGTTTTCCGGGACAGGGGATTGATGAGCAGTTCTTC.

This clone was seen more than once but under ten times. J is TRBJ2-1 and V is TRBV5-8; possibly TRBD2 for D (6 bases). The CDR3 sequence is 14 residues long. Trimming left V 4 bases short and J 6 bases short, with 14 bases between. Germline loops: CDR1 SGHTS, CDR2 YDEGEE. The CDR3 nucleotides read TGTGCCAGCAGCCTCCGGGACTCGACCAATGAGCAGTTCTTC. Amino acids: CASSLRDSTNEQFF.

This clone showed up just a few times. The J gene is TRBJ2-1, the V gene TRBV9, with 7 bases identical to TRBD1. Germline V gene sequence: CDR1 SGDLS, CDR2 YYNGEE. Unmatched junction bases numbered 8, after V lost 4 bases and J lost 7 bases. The CDR3 totals 14 residues. The CDR3 reads CASSLQGGSNEQFF. The CDR3 coding sequence is TGTGCCAGCAGCCTCCAAGGGGGCTCAAATGAGCAGTTCTTC.

This clone was observed a few times. The chain is built from TRBV7-3 and TRBJ1-6; no reliable D call. The CDR3 is 14 residues long. V was shortened by 0 bases and J by 6 bases, with 6 bases between the two germline ends. The germline V gene encodes CDR1 SGHTA and CDR2 FQGTGA. The CDR3 spells CASSLTGINSPLHF. In DNA form, the CDR3 reads TGTGCCAGCAGCTTAACCGGTATTAATTCACCCCTCCACTTT.